The rows below give T cell receptor beta chains drawn from one sample of a study of T cell changes during pregnancy in multiple sclerosis. Sequencing was performed with immunoSEQ multiplex PCR; in TCRdb, only in-frame clones are kept and a portion is missing. The sample has 35,000 to 55,000 clones, roughly 90% seen once. This material consisted of peripheral blood, taken in the second trimester of pregnancy. These TCRs come from a female donor in good health, enrolled as a control in a pregnancy study. CDR3s include the opening cysteine and the closing phenylalanine or tryptophan. D genes are given only for firm matches. The size of a clone is reported for some rows only, either as once, few or many, or as a class for expanded clones.

CDR3nt	CDR3aa	j_gene	abundance	v_gene	d_gene
TGTGCCTGGTCCCTCCTCGGAGTAGCATCAGATACGCAGTATTTT	CAWSLLGVASDTQYF	TRBJ2-3	NA	TRBV30	NA
TGTGCCACCCGGGACAATAATGAAAAACTGTTTTTT	CATRDNNEKLFF	TRBJ1-4	NA	TRBV2	NA
TGTGCCAGCAGTTGGAGTACGACCGGGGAGCTGTTTTTT	CASSWSTTGELFF	TRBJ2-2	NA	TRBV27	NA
TGTGCCAGCACCAGAGGGCTACTGAAACCTGGGGCCAACGTCCTGACTTTC	CASTRGLLKPGANVLTF	TRBJ2-6	NA	TRBV7-9	NA
TGCAGCTTCTCGAAGAGCTCCTACAATGAGCAGTTCTTC	CSFSKSSYNEQFF	TRBJ2-1	NA	TRBV29-1	NA
TGTGCCAGCAGCCAAGATGCGGGAGGGTTTTACAATGAGCAGTTCTTC	CASSQDAGGFYNEQFF	TRBJ2-1	NA	TRBV4-2	TRBD2
TGTGCCAGCAGTGCGGCGGGGGGGCACACCGGGGAGCTGTTTTTT	CASSAAGGHTGELFF	TRBJ2-2	NA	TRBV6-1	TRBD2
TGTGCCAGCAGCCCTCGGGAGGGGCGGCACTATGGCTACACCTTC	CASSPREGRHYGYTF	TRBJ1-2	NA	TRBV9	NA
TGTGCCAGTAGTATCAGCGGAGCCTATGGCTACACCTTC	CASSISGAYGYTF	TRBJ1-2	NA	TRBV19	NA
TGTGCCAGCGCCGGGACAGGTGAAGCTTTCTTT	CASAGTGEAFF	TRBJ1-1	few	TRBV6-6	TRBD1
TGTGCCAGTAGTCCAGGGACAGTGGGGTCAGGGGCCAACGTCCTGACTTTC	CASSPGTVGSGANVLTF	TRBJ2-6	NA	TRBV19	TRBD1
TGCAGCGCCCCTGTACGGGGAATAACCGGGGAGCTGTTTTTT	CSAPVRGITGELFF	TRBJ2-2	NA	TRBV29-1	NA
TGTGCCAGCAGCCGATACCCTAGCACCGATGAGCAGTTCTTC	CASSRYPSTDEQFF	TRBJ2-1	NA	TRBV7-2	NA
TGTGCCAGCAGCTTCGACAGATCTGGAAACACCATATATTTT	CASSFDRSGNTIYF	TRBJ1-3	NA	TRBV5-7	NA
TGTGCCACCTCAACGGGGTATAATTCACCCCTCCACTTT	CATSTGYNSPLHF	TRBJ1-6	NA	TRBV2	NA
TGTGCCAGTAGTTCACAGGCGAACACTGAAGCTTTCTTT	CASSSQANTEAFF	TRBJ1-1	NA	TRBV19	NA
TGTGCCAGCACCCAAGGGCTAGCGGGGGGGTGGGAGCAGTTCTTC	CASTQGLAGGWEQFF	TRBJ2-1	NA	TRBV6-1	TRBD2
TGTGCCAGCAGCTGGGGCAGATCGTACCAAGAGACCCAGTACTTC	CASSWGRSYQETQYF	TRBJ2-5	NA	TRBV13	NA
TGCGCCAGCAGCTTAGAAGCGGAAACGGACGAGCAGTACTTC	CASSLEAETDEQYF	TRBJ2-7	NA	TRBV5-1	NA
TGTGCCAGCAGCTTGGTCCAAACGGGTGGTGGCTACACCTTC	CASSLVQTGGGYTF	TRBJ1-2	NA	TRBV5-6	NA